This T cell receptor (beta chain) was captured in a study of OX40 agonist ivuxolimab in advanced cancers. About the research overall: Every patient in dose escalation had hepatocellular carcinoma, melanoma, renal cell or head and neck cancer. Patients achieving partial responses numbered three: one hepatocellular carcinoma case and two cutaneous melanoma cases. Findings and limits, study-wide: Among the nonresponders, some also had low normalized T-cell clonal expansion.

The trim removed 4 bases at V and 6 bases at J, leaving 11 bases unmatched. Germline values: CDR1 SEHNR, CDR2 FQNEAQ (reference sequence). This CDR3 is 15 amino acids long. There are a few counts of this clone. The antigen is undetermined. The table came from immunoSEQ multiplex PCR; TCRdb's copy has only in-frame clones and leaves some out. The table includes 55,000 to 75,000 clones, 70% to 90% detected once. This sequence originates from an adult with an advanced solid tumor such as melanoma, head and neck, liver or kidney cancer. The material was CD4+ or CD8+ T cells sorted from blood, obtained in a trial of the OX40 agonist ivuxolimab. V is TRBV7-9 and J is TRBJ2-7, with TRBD1 matching 8 bases. CDR3 coding DNA: TGTGCCAGCAGCTCTCTCAGGGGGCCGCCGGGCGAGCAGTACGTC. Translation gives CASSSLRGPPGEQYV.